The TCR beta chain described here comes from a study of T cell responses to AZD1222 COVID-19 vaccine. Only in-frame clones appear in the TCRdb table, and some are missing; sequencing was by immunoSEQ multiplex PCR. There are 25,000 to 35,000 clones in the sample; around 86% occur only once, and 1.3% lies in the top ten. As concerns this clone: The antigen is undetermined.

Study-wide results and limits: Only a handful of AZD1222 recipients tested seropositive at baseline. Epitopes outside B.1.351 and B.1.1.7 mutated regions reportedly drew nearly half of spike TCRs. Spike was spanned by vaccine-associated CD4 TCRs, which were dominant at 160-218 and 743-854.

V dropped 5 bases and J dropped 3; count of bases not matched to a gene: 9. Germline loops: CDR1 SEHNR, CDR2 FQNEAQ (reference sequence). The CDR3 spans 16 residues. This TCR was sampled from an adult in good health. The chain is built from TRBV7-9 and TRBJ1-3; TRBD1 matches 8 bases. The sequenced sample was peripheral blood, obtained on day 0 of AZD1222 vaccination. CDR3 loop: CASSEGQGLDGNTIYF. The CDR3 DNA sequence: TGTGCCAGCAGCGAAGGACAGGGTTTGGATGGAAACACCATATATTTT.